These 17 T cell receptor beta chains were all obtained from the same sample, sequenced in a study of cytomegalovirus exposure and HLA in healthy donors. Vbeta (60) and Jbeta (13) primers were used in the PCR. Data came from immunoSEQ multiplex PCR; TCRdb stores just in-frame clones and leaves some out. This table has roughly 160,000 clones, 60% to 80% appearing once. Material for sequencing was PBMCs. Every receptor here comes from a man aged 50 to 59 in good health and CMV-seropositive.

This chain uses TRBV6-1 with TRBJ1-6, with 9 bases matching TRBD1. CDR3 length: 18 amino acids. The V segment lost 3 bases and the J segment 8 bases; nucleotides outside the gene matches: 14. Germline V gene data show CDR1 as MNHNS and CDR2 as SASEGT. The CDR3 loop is CASSEPVGTGWSDSPLHF. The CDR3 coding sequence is TGTGCCAGCAGTGAGCCGGTAGGGACAGGGTGGAGTGATTCACCCCTCCACTTT.

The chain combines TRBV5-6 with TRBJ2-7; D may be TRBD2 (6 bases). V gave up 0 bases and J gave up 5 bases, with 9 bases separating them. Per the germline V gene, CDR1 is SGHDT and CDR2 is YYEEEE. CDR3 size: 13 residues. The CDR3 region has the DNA TGTGCCAGCAGCTTGGGGAGGGCCCACGAGCAGTACGTC. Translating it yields CASSLGRAHEQYV.

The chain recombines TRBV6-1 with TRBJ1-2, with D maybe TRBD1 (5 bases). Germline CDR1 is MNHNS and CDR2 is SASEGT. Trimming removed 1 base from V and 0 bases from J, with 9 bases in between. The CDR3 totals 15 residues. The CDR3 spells CASSEVRRANYGYTF. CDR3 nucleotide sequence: TGTGCCAGCAGTGAAGTTCGCAGGGCTAACTATGGCTACACCTTC.

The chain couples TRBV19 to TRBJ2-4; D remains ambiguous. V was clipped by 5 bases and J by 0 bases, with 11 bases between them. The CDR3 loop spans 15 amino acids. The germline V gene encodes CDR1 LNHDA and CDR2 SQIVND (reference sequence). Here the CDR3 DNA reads TGTGCCAGTAGTTCCGAACAGCTAGCCAAAAACATTCAGTACTTC. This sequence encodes CASSSEQLAKNIQYF.

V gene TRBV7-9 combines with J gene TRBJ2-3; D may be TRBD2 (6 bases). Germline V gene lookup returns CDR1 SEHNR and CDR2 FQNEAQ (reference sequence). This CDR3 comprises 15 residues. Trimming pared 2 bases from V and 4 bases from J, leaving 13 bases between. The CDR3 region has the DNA TGTGCCAGCAGCTTATGGGGCGGGGAGGCAGATACGCAGTATTTT. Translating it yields CASSLWGGEADTQYF.

The CDR3 DNA follows: TGTGCCAGCAGCCCTGTGGCTGGGGAGACGGACGAGCAGTACTTC. Translation gives CASSPVAGETDEQYF. This rearrangement joins TRBV13 to TRBJ2-7, with D perhaps TRBD2 (5 bases). This CDR3 is 15 amino acids long. Germline CDR1 is PRHDT and CDR2 is FYEKMQ (reference sequence). V was clipped by 5 bases and J by 5 bases, with 19 bases between them.

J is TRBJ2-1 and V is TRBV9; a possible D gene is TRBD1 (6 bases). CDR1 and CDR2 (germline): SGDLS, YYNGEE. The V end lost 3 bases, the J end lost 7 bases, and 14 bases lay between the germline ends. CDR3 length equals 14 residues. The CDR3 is CASSEGVGRNEQFF. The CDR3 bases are TGTGCCAGCAGCGAGGGGGTAGGGAGAAATGAGCAGTTCTTC.

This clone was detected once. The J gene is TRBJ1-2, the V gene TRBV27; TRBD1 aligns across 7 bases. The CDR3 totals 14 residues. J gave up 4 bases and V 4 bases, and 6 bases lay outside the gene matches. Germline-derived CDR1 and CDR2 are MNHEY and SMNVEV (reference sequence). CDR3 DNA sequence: TGTGCCAGCAGTTCGACAGGGCTTAGCTATGGCTACACCTTC. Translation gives CASSSTGLSYGYTF.

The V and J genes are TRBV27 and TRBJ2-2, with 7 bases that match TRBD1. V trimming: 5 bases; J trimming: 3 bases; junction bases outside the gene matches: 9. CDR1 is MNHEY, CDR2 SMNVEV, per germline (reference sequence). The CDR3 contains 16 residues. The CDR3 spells CASSLDRVVDTGELFF. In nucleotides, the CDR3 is TGTGCCAGCAGTCTAGACAGGGTCGTGGACACCGGGGAGCTGTTTTTT.

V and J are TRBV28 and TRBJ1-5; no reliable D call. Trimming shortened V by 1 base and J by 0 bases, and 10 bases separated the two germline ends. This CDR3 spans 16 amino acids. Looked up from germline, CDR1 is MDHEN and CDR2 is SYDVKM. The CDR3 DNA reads TGTGCCAGCAGTTTATTGGGTCACTATAGCAATCAGCCCCAGCATTTT. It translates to CASSLLGHYSNQPQHF.

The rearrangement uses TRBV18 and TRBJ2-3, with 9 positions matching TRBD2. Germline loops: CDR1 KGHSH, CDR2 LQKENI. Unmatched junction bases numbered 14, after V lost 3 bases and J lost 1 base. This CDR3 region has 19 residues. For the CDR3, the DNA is TGTGCCAGCTCACCGCAACTCCTCGCGGGGGGGCGAGGCACAGATACGCAGTATTTT. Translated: CASSPQLLAGGRGTDTQYF.

As DNA, the CDR3 is TGCGCCAGCAGCTTGGCGGGGTCTCCCCTTTATAGCACAGATACGCAGTATTTT. Residues: CASSLAGSPLYSTDTQYF. The chain carries TRBV5-1 and TRBJ2-3, with D possibly TRBD2 on 5 matching bases. V lost 0 bases, J lost 0 bases, and 17 bases lay in between. The CDR3 covers 18 residues. Germline V gene sequence: CDR1 SGHRS, CDR2 YFSETQ.

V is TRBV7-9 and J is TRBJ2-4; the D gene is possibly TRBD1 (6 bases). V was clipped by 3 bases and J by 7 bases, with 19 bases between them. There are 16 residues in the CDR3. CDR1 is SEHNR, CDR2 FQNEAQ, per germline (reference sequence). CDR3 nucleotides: TGTGCCAGCAGCTTCAGGACAGAAGCGAGGACCAACATTCAGTACTTC. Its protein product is CASSFRTEARTNIQYF.

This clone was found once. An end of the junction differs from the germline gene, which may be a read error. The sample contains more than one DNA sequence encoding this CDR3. The CDR3 protein is CASSYRVVTNTGELFF. CDR3 bases: TGTGCCAGCAGCTATCGGGTGGTAACGAACACCGGGGAGCTGTTTTTC. This rearrangement joins TRBV7-2 to TRBJ2-2; D perhaps matches TRBD2 (5 bases). Germline lookup yields CDR1 SGHTA and CDR2 FQGNSA. This CDR3 contains 16 residues.

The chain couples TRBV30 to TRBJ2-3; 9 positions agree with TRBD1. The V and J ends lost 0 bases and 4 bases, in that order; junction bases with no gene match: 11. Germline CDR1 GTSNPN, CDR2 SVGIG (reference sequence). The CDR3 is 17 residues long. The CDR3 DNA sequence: TGTGCCTGGAGTGTACCTATCGGACAGGGGTGGCCAGATACGCAGTATTTT. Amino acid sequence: CAWSVPIGQGWPDTQYF.

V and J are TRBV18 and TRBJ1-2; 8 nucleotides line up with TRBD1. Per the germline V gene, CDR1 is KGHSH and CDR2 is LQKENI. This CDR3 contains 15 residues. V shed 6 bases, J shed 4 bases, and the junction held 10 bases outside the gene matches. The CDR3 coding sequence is TGTGCCAGCTCCATTGTGGGACAGGAACCCTATGGCTACACCTTC. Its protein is CASSIVGQEPYGYTF.

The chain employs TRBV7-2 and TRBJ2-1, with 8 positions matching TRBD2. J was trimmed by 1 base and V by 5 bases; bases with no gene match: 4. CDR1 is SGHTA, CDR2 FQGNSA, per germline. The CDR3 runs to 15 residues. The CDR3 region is CASSITGGSYNEQFF. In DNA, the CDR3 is TGTGCCAGCAGCATCACGGGGGGGTCCTACAATGAGCAGTTCTTC. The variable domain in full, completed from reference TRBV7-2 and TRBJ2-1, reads GAGVSQSPSNKVTEKGKDVELRCDPISGHTALYWYRQSLGQGLEFLIYFQGNSAPDKSGLPSDRFSAERTGGSVSTLTIQRTQQEDSAVYLCASSITGGSYNEQFFGPGTRLTVL.